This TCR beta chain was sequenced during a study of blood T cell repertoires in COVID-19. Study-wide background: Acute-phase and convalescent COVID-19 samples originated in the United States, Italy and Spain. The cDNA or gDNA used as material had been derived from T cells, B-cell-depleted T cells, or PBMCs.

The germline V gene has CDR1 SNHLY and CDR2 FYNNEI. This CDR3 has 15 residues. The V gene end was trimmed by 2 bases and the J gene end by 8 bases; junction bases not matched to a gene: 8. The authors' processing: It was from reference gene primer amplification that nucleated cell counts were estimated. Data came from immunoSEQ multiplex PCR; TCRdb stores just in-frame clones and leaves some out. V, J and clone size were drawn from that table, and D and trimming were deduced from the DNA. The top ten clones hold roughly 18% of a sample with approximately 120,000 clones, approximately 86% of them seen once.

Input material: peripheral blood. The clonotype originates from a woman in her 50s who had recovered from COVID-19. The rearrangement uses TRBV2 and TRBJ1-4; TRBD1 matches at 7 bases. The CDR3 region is CASSERTGNWEKLFF. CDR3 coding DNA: TGTGCCAGCAGTGAACGGACAGGCAATTGGGAAAAACTGTTTTTT.